This T cell receptor (beta chain) was sequenced for a study of cytomegalovirus exposure and HLA in healthy donors. With respect to this clone: Its antigen remains unknown. A read error may produce the germline difference seen at one junction end.

The PCR made use of 60 Vbeta and 13 Jbeta primers. Assay used: immunoSEQ multiplex PCR; TCRdb lists only in-frame clones, some missing. The sample lists around 130,000 clones, around 85% seen once, with about 6.7% in the top ten. The CDR3 totals 15 residues. Germline-derived CDR1 and CDR2 are SGHDT and YYEEEE. Overall study results and limits: The authors later found most CMV-associated TCR beta chains appeared HLA-restricted. Several top significant clusters appeared, in a later analysis, to be linked to common viral pathogens.

Material for sequencing was PBMCs. The rearrangement joins TRBV5-6 to TRBJ2-7, with 13 nucleotides matching TRBD2. The clonotype originates from a woman in her 30s in good health and CMV-seropositive. CDR3 sequence reads: CASSFELAGGLFRSF. CDR3 sequence (DNA): TGTGCCAGCAGCTTTGAACTAGCGGGGGGGCTGTTCCGGTCCTTC. The full variable domain, its missing parts supplied by reference TRBV5-6 and TRBJ2-7, is DAGVTQSPTHLIKTRGQQVTLRCSPKSGHDTVSWYQQALGQGPQFIFQYYEEEERQRGNFPDRFSGHQFPNYSSELNVNALLLGDSALYLCASSFELAGGLFRSFGPGTRLTVT.